Shown below are 30 T cell receptor beta chains from a single sample sequenced in a study of memory CD4+ T cells and cytomegalovirus serostatus. The table came from immunoSEQ multiplex PCR; TCRdb's copy has only in-frame clones and leaves some out. This sample has fewer than 50,000 clones; roughly 85% occur once, and the top ten carry about 5.8%. Single viable CD3+CD4+CD8-CD45RO+ cells were sorted as the memory CD4+ T cells. Material: memory CD4+ T cells from blood. The source of these receptors is an adult in good health and CMV-seropositive.

V is TRBV5-1 and J is TRBJ1-4, with 12 bases fitting TRBD1. The junction had 4 bases not matched to a gene; V was cut back by 0 bases and J by 10 bases. This CDR3 contains 15 residues. Germline V gives CDR1 SGHRS, CDR2 YFSETQ. This CDR3 reads CASSLGDRGLGKLFF. CDR3 nucleotide sequence: TGCGCCAGCAGCTTGGGGGACAGGGGGCTTGGAAAACTGTTTTTT.

The chain combines TRBV4-2 with TRBJ1-1; D uncertain. The CDR3 sequence is 15 residues long. Germline lookup yields CDR1 LGHNA and CDR2 YNFKEQ. Trimming shortened V by 1 base and J by 1 base, and 10 bases separated the two germline ends. The DNA of the CDR3 is TGTGCCAGCAGCCAAGGAAGTTCTCGGAACACTGAAGCTTTCTTT. Its protein is CASSQGSSRNTEAFF.

V and J are TRBV7-2 and TRBJ2-2; 9 bases line up with TRBD2. In germline, CDR1 is SGHTA, CDR2 FQGNSA. This CDR3 is 15 amino acids long. V dropped 5 bases and J dropped 1; count of bases not matched to a gene: 2. The CDR3 region has the DNA TGTGCCAGCAGCGGACTAGCGTGGAACACCGGGGAGCTGTTTTTT. This codes for CASSGLAWNTGELFF.

For the CDR3, the DNA is TGTGCCAGTAGTACAAACAGGGGTACTGAAGCTTTCTTT. Translated, it gives CASSTNRGTEAFF. The chain is built from TRBV19 and TRBJ1-1; TRBD1 agrees at 7 bases. The V and J ends lost 4 bases and 5 bases, in that order; junction bases with no gene match: 4. This CDR3 is 13 amino acids long. The V gene's germline CDR1 is LNHDA and CDR2 SQIVND (reference sequence). Variable domain in full (rest from reference TRBV19 and TRBJ1-1): DGGITQSPKYLFRKEGQNVTLSCEQNLNHDAMYWYRQDPGQGLRLIYYSQIVNDFQKGDIAEGYSVSREKKESFPLTVTSAQKNPTAFYLCASSTNRGTEAFFGQGTRLTVV.

The chain recombines TRBV5-1 with TRBJ2-7, with 8 bases matching TRBD2. CDR1 and CDR2 (germline): SGHRS, YFSETQ. This CDR3 is 15 amino acids long. V was clipped by 6 bases and J by 2 bases; unmatched bases: 10. The CDR3 sequence is CASTDTSGSPYEQYF. As DNA, the CDR3 is TGCGCCAGCACCGATACTAGCGGCAGCCCCTACGAGCAGTACTTC. The variable domain in full, completed from reference TRBV5-1 and TRBJ2-7, reads KAGVTQTPRYLIKTRGQQVTLSCSPISGHRSVSWYQQTPGQGLQFLFEYFSETQRNKGNFPGRFSGRQFSNSRSEMNVSTLELGDSALYLCASTDTSGSPYEQYFGPGTRLTVT.

The rearrangement joins TRBV7-3 to TRBJ2-1, with 8 positions matching TRBD1. V shed 1 base and J 10 bases; nucleotides not matched to a gene: 6. The CDR3 has 14 residues. Per the germline V gene, CDR1 is SGHTA and CDR2 is FQGTGA. CDR3 coding DNA: TGTGCCAGCAGCTTAATGCAGGGGGCCGGGGAGCAGTTCTTC. Protein product: CASSLMQGAGEQFF.

This clone was seen only a few times. The chain combines TRBV18 with TRBJ1-5; D may be TRBD1 (6 bases). V dropped 6 bases and J dropped 7 bases, with 16 bases sitting between them. The CDR3 covers 14 residues. Germline CDR1 and CDR2: KGHSH and LQKENI. The CDR3 region is CASSTGGVGQPQHF. The CDR3 DNA is TGTGCCAGCTCGACAGGAGGGGTGGGCCAGCCCCAGCATTTT.

This clone showed up just a few times. This chain joins TRBV11-2 and TRBJ2-3, with 12 positions matching TRBD2. The V gene end was trimmed by 5 bases and the J gene end by 5 bases; junction bases not matched to a gene: 8. The CDR3 has 16 residues. In germline, CDR1 is SGHAT, CDR2 FQNNGV. As DNA, the CDR3 is TGTGCCAGCAGCGTCAAGACTAGCGGGAGTTTAGATACGCAGTATTTT. This gives the protein CASSVKTSGSLDTQYF.

The chain employs TRBV19 and TRBJ2-7, with a tentative D call TRBD1 (5 bases). Germline V CDR1 and CDR2: LNHDA, SQIVND (reference sequence). V lost 7 bases, J lost 2 bases, and 12 bases lay in between. The CDR3 has 13 amino acids. CDR3 in DNA: TGTGCCAGTAAAAAGGGGCCGGCCTACGAGCAGTACTTC. Residues: CASKKGPAYEQYF.

The chain joins TRBV6-5 to TRBJ1-1; weak D call: TRBD1 (5 bases). The CDR3 has 15 residues. V was cut by 6 bases and J by 3 bases, with 17 bases left in between. Germline values: CDR1 MNHEY, CDR2 SVGAGI. This CDR3 reads CASRGDKDRDTEAFF. Written as DNA, the CDR3 is TGTGCCAGCAGGGGGGATAAAGACCGTGACACTGAAGCTTTCTTT.

The chain links TRBV7-8 to TRBJ2-3; 7 bases map to TRBD1. The CDR3 spans 13 residues. V lost 5 bases, J lost 7 bases, and 6 bases stayed unmatched. Per germline, CDR1 SGHVS and CDR2 FQNEAQ. The CDR3 sequence is CASSAVRGNTQYF. In DNA form, the CDR3 reads TGTGCCAGCAGCGCCGTCAGGGGGAATACGCAGTATTTT.

The chain links TRBV1 to TRBJ2-7. TRBV1 is termed a pseudogene. The CDR3 is 13 residues long. CDR3 in DNA: TGCACCAGCAGCCAAGGGGAACATTACGAGCAGTACTTC. Encoded protein: CTSSQGEHYEQYF.

A note on this clone: The same CDR3 can be traced to other DNA sequences in this sample. The gene calls are TRBV4-3 and TRBJ2-5; D possibly corresponds to TRBD1 (5 bases). There are 14 residues in the CDR3. CDR1 and CDR2 from the germline V gene are LGHNA and YSLEER. With 1 base removed from V and 2 bases from J, the gap between germline ends came to 8 bases. The CDR3 nucleotides read TGCGCCAGCAGCCAAGGTCCAGGGCAAGAGACCCAGTACTTC. Protein product: CASSQGPGQETQYF.

By share, this clone counts as medium-sized. The rearrangement uses TRBV28 and TRBJ2-4, with 11 bases lining up with TRBD2. V lost 5 bases to trimming and J lost 6 bases; unmatched junction nucleotides: 3. CDR3 length: 14 residues. Germline V lookup: CDR1 MDHEN, CDR2 SYDVKM. As DNA, the CDR3 is TGTGCCAGCAGTGGTAGCGGGGGGGGAAACATTCAGTACTTC. It encodes CASSGSGGGNIQYF. Full variable domain (missing parts from reference TRBV28 and TRBJ2-4): DVKVTQSSRYLVKRTGEKVFLECVQDMDHENMFWYRQDPGLGLRLIYFSYDVKMKEKGDIPEGYSVSREKKERFSLILESASTNQTSMYLCASSGSGGGNIQYFGAGTRLSVL.

The chain is built from TRBV5-6 and TRBJ2-7, with D tentatively TRBD1 or TRBD2 (5 bases each). The germline CDR1 and CDR2 sequences are SGHDT and YYEEEE. This CDR3 region has 15 residues. V lost 0 bases and J lost 3, with 13 bases in between. CDR3 coding DNA: TGTGCCAGCAGCTTGGCCTATCGAGGGGACTACGAGCAGTACTTC. This codes for CASSLAYRGDYEQYF.

The rearrangement joins TRBV4-2 to TRBJ1-2, with unresolved D. The V end lost 0 bases, the J end lost 4 bases, and 9 bases lay between the germline ends. Per the germline V gene, CDR1 is LGHNA and CDR2 is YNFKEQ. This CDR3 contains 14 residues. As DNA, the CDR3 is TGTGCCAGCAGCCAAGATCTGGATATCTATGGCTACACCTTC. It encodes CASSQDLDIYGYTF.

The rearrangement joins TRBV19 to TRBJ2-3, with 7 bases lining up with TRBD2. Germline V gene lookup returns CDR1 LNHDA and CDR2 SQIVND (reference sequence). The J segment lost 2 bases and the V segment lost 6 bases, leaving 8 bases of the junction unmatched. The CDR3 extends over 15 amino acids. CDR3 bases: TGTGCCAGTAGCGATAGCGGGCCACCCACAGATACGCAGTATTTT. This gives the protein CASSDSGPPTDTQYF.

The chain recombines TRBV5-1 with TRBJ2-7, with unresolved D. CDR1 SGHRS and CDR2 YFSETQ come from the germline V gene. Trimming removed 0 bases from V and 4 bases from J, with 11 bases in between. The CDR3 is made up of 14 amino acids. CDR3 coding DNA: TGCGCCAGCAGCTTGGGGGTAGAAGGGTACGAGCAGTACTTC. It yields the protein CASSLGVEGYEQYF.

The V gene is TRBV5-8, the J gene TRBJ1-5; D unresolved. The germline V and J ends were trimmed by 4 bases and 0 bases, with 8 bases remaining between them. CDR3 length equals 14 residues. Germline V gives CDR1 SGHTS, CDR2 YDEGEE. The CDR3 here is CASSEFYSNQPQHF. In DNA form, the CDR3 reads TGTGCCAGCAGCGAGTTTTATAGCAATCAGCCCCAGCATTTT.

The rearrangement uses TRBV7-2 and TRBJ2-4; 7 nucleotides match TRBD2. V gave up 4 bases and J gave up 6 bases; unmatched junction bases: 9. Germline V gene sequence: CDR1 SGHTA, CDR2 FQGNSA. The CDR3 is made up of 15 amino acids. The CDR3 DNA reads TGTGCCAGCAGCTCGCCCCGGGACTACGGAAACATTCAGTACTTC. Protein sequence: CASSSPRDYGNIQYF. Supplemented by reference TRBV7-2 and TRBJ2-4, the full variable domain reads GAGVSQSPSNKVTEKGKDVELRCDPISGHTALYWYRQSLGQGLEFLIYFQGNSAPDKSGLPSDRFSAERTGGSVSTLTIQRTQQEDSAVYLCASSSPRDYGNIQYFGAGTRLSVL.

V usage is TRBV18 and J usage is TRBJ1-4; D ambiguous. V was cut by 5 bases and J by 0 bases, with 7 bases left in between. The CDR3 sequence is 14 residues long. Germline-derived CDR1 and CDR2 are KGHSH and LQKENI. The CDR3 coding sequence is TGTGCCAGCTCAACAGCCTCAACTAATGAAAAACTGTTTTTT. Translating gives CASSTASTNEKLFF.

V usage is TRBV4-1 and J usage is TRBJ1-4; D gene ambiguous. Germline assignment: CDR1 MGHRA and CDR2 YSYEKL. The germline V and J ends were trimmed by 1 base and 7 bases, with 4 bases remaining between them. The CDR3 contains 12 residues. CDR3 bases: TGCGCCAGCAGCCAAGTCGTTGAAAAACTGTTTTTT. Its protein product is CASSQVVEKLFF.

This rearrangement joins TRBV4-1 to TRBJ2-7; the D is unclear. Deletions cut 0 bases from V and 3 bases from J, with 12 bases between. Per the germline V gene, CDR1 is MGHRA and CDR2 is YSYEKL. The CDR3 length is 15 residues. The DNA for the CDR3 is TGCGCCAGCAGCCAAGACAGTGGTCTTTACTACGAGCAGTACTTC. Its protein product is CASSQDSGLYYEQYF.

This chain links TRBV7-9 with TRBJ1-1; TRBD1 agrees at 10 bases. CDR3 size: 14 residues. Germline V gene lookup returns CDR1 SEHNR and CDR2 FQNEAQ (reference sequence). The V gene end was trimmed by 5 bases and the J gene end by 5 bases; junction bases not matched to a gene: 5. CDR3 sequence: CASSGQGGWTEAFF. CDR3 nucleotide sequence: TGTGCCAGCAGCGGACAGGGGGGGTGGACTGAAGCTTTCTTT.

This CDR3 is CASSQEGRGDQPQHF. The CDR3 DNA sequence: TGCGCCAGCAGCCAAGAAGGACGGGGGGATCAGCCCCAGCATTTT. The chain combines TRBV4-3 with TRBJ1-5, with D possibly being TRBD1 (5 bases). Trimming removed 0 bases from V and 5 bases from J, with 11 bases in between. The CDR3 has 15 residues. The germline CDR1 and CDR2 sequences are LGHNA and YSLEER.

The chain links TRBV27 to TRBJ2-1, with TRBD2 matching 8 bases. This CDR3 has 15 amino acids. With 5 bases clipped from V and 7 bases from J, the junction kept 10 bases outside the gene matches. CDR1 and CDR2 from the germline V gene are MNHEY and SMNVEV (reference sequence). CDR3 nucleotide sequence: TGTGCCAGCAGTCGACCCGGGACTAGACATAATGAGCAGTTCTTC. This codes for CASSRPGTRHNEQFF.

The chain employs TRBV5-1 and TRBJ1-1; 9 nucleotides align to TRBD1. CDR1 is SGHRS and CDR2 is YFSETQ in the germline V gene. After removal of 3 bases from V and 4 bases from J, the junction contained 7 bases not matched to a gene. The CDR3 is 15 amino acids. The DNA of the CDR3 is TGCGCCAGCAGCTCCACACAGGGGGCGGCCACTGAAGCTTTCTTT. Protein product: CASSSTQGAATEAFF. Based on the CDR3 plus reference TRBV5-1 and TRBJ1-1, the full variable domain is KAGVTQTPRYLIKTRGQQVTLSCSPISGHRSVSWYQQTPGQGLQFLFEYFSETQRNKGNFPGRFSGRQFSNSRSEMNVSTLELGDSALYLCASSSTQGAATEAFFGQGTRLTVV.

V and J are TRBV27 and TRBJ2-1; D is unclear. Germline lookup yields CDR1 MNHEY and CDR2 SMNVEV (reference sequence). CDR3 length: 14 residues. Trimming stripped 0 bases from V and 6 bases from J, with 9 bases between. The CDR3 loop reads CASSLSWGSNEQFF. In DNA form, the CDR3 reads TGTGCCAGCAGTTTATCGTGGGGAAGCAATGAGCAGTTCTTC.

This sequence joins TRBV5-1 and TRBJ1-2; D remains ambiguous. The V gene lost 0 bases and the J gene lost 5 bases, with 8 bases spanning the gap. Germline values: CDR1 SGHRS, CDR2 YFSETQ. This CDR3 is 13 amino acids long. CDR3 amino acids: CASSLGGQYGYTF. For the CDR3, the DNA is TGCGCCAGCAGCTTGGGGGGTCAATATGGCTACACCTTC.

The V and J genes are TRBV15 and TRBJ2-1, with 9 bases lining up with TRBD1. This CDR3 comprises 16 residues. Germline CDR1 and CDR2: LNHNV and YYDKDF (reference sequence). The V segment lost 2 bases and the J segment 7 bases; nucleotides outside the gene matches: 9. This CDR3 reads CATSRLEGQGINEQFF. The CDR3, as DNA: TGTGCCACCAGCAGATTGGAGGGACAGGGAATAAATGAGCAGTTCTTC.